The clone carrying this T cell receptor (beta chain) has a handful of counts. Its antigen is not known. These data are taken from a study of identical twins. Regarding the study as a whole: It was out-of-frame TCR alpha sharing in monozygotic twins that models underestimated.

Unique molecular identifiers were present on the cDNA, which also gained a universal primer site by template switching. TCRdb processed the 5' RACE reads anew with MiXCR; each CDR3 protein has one entry. The sample records some 730,000 distinct CDR3 sequences, approximately 18% being singletons. Per the germline V gene, CDR1 is LGHNA and CDR2 is YSLEER. The CDR3 runs to 15 residues. V dropped 2 bases and J dropped 6; count of bases not matched to a gene: 9. The data also belong to a second study, concerning T cells expressing NK-cell markers. This second study notes: It was from sorted CD3+CD56+NKG2C+, CD3+CD56+NKG2C- and CD3+CD56-NKG2C+ T cells that TCR beta repertoires came.

Sequenced: PBMCs. The chain uses TRBV4-3 and TRBJ1-2, with 7 bases fitting TRBD1. This clonotype was sampled from a woman aged 18-29 years in good health. The CDR3 is CASSQPGQLVNGYTF. The DNA for the CDR3 is TGCGCCAGCAGCCAACCGGGACAGCTAGTTAATGGCTACACCTTC.